A selection of T cell receptor beta chains follows, all from one sample in a study of blood T cell repertoires in COVID-19. Using immunoSEQ multiplex PCR, the repertoire was profiled, and TCRdb retains in-frame clones only, with some absent. The sample records around 68,000 clones, 80% to 90% being singletons. Sequencing input: peripheral blood. These receptors were taken from a man between 45 and 60 years old with acute or convalescent COVID-19. CDR3s include the opening cysteine and the closing phenylalanine or tryptophan. Fields, in order: CDR3 protein, CDR3 DNA, V gene, D gene, J gene. The D gene is left open where the match is weak.

CDR3: CASSRQGSSGNTIYF; DNA: TGTGCCAGCAGCCGACAGGGGTCCTCTGGAAACACCATATATTTT; V: TRBV3-1/TRBV3-2; D: TRBD1; J: TRBJ1-3
CDR3: CATLGLAGPAGELFF; DNA: TGTGCCACCCTCGGACTAGCGGGACCGGCCGGGGAGCTGTTTTTT; V: TRBV6-5; D: TRBD2; J: TRBJ2-2
CDR3: CASRSTGSYNEQFF; DNA: TGCGCCAGCAGGTCGACAGGGTCCTACAATGAGCAGTTCTTC; V: TRBV10-2; D: TRBD1; J: TRBJ2-1
CDR3: CASSLGLAGVSGDTQYF; DNA: TGTGCCAGCAGCTTGGGACTAGCGGGAGTCTCAGGAGATACGCAGTATTTT; V: TRBV7-9; D: TRBD2; J: TRBJ2-3
CDR3: CASRSNYRGDYEQYF; DNA: TGTGCCAGTAGATCTAATTACAGGGGGGACTACGAGCAGTACTTC; V: TRBV19; D: TRBD1; J: TRBJ2-7
CDR3: CASSQPGTGTGELFF; DNA: TGCGCCAGCAGTCAGCCCGGGACAGGGACCGGGGAGCTGTTTTTT; V: TRBV4-1; D: TRBD1; J: TRBJ2-2
CDR3: CASSDDPDRVSSNIQYF; DNA: TGTGCCAGCAGTGACGACCCAGACAGGGTATCGTCCAACATTCAGTACTTC; V: TRBV6-1; D: TRBD1; J: TRBJ2-4
CDR3: CASSYAAGSFTGELFF; DNA: TGTGCCAGCAGTTACGCGGCGGGTTCGTTCACCGGGGAGCTGTTTTTT; V: TRBV6-6; D: NA; J: TRBJ2-2
CDR3: CASSPRINTGELFF; DNA: TGTGCCAGCAGCCCGAGAATAAACACCGGGGAGCTGTTTTTT; V: TRBV5-6; D: NA; J: TRBJ2-2
CDR3: CASSFLTPGQAMGPQHF; DNA: TGTGCCAGCAGTTTTCTCACTCCGGGACAGGCAATGGGGCCCCAGCATTTT; V: TRBV27; D: TRBD1; J: TRBJ1-5
CDR3: CASSDSGHNADTQYF; DNA: TGTGCCAGCAGTGACTCGGGACATAACGCAGATACGCAGTATTTT; V: TRBV6-4; D: NA; J: TRBJ2-3
CDR3: CASSDRGAWGMEQYF; DNA: TGTGCCAGCAGCGACAGGGGCGCCTGGGGTATGGAGCAGTACTTC; V: TRBV3-1/TRBV3-2; D: TRBD1; J: TRBJ2-7
CDR3: CASSPRGAGNTIYF; DNA: TGTGCCAGCAGCCCCAGGGGTGCTGGAAACACCATATATTTT; V: TRBV6-5; D: NA; J: TRBJ1-3
CDR3: CASSPDRGNYGYTF; DNA: TGTGCCAGCAGCCCGGACAGGGGTAACTATGGCTACACCTTC; V: TRBV5-6; D: TRBD1; J: TRBJ1-2
CDR3: CASSFRVAGELFF; DNA: TGCGCCAGCAGCTTCAGGGTCGCCGGGGAGCTGTTTTTT; V: TRBV5-1; D: NA; J: TRBJ2-2
CDR3: CASSSRNRGGNQPQHF; DNA: TGTGCCAGCAGTTCTCGGAACAGGGGTGGCAATCAGCCCCAGCATTTT; V: TRBV6-6; D: TRBD1; J: TRBJ1-5
CDR3: CASSDGQGSSSPLHF; DNA: TGCGCCAGCAGCGACGGACAGGGTTCGAGTTCACCCCTCCACTTT; V: TRBV5-1; D: TRBD1; J: TRBJ1-6
CDR3: CATGQGDGYTF; DNA: TGTGCCACGGGACAAGGTGACGGCTACACCTTC; V: TRBV24-1; D: NA; J: TRBJ1-2
CDR3: CASKAGTGGNYYYGYTF; DNA: TGTGCCAGTAAAGCCGGGACAGGGGGCAACTATTACTATGGCTACACCTTC; V: TRBV19; D: TRBD1; J: TRBJ1-2
CDR3: CASSRSGIYNEQFF; DNA: TGTGCCAGCAGTCGTAGCGGGATATACAATGAGCAGTTCTTC; V: TRBV7-2; D: TRBD2; J: TRBJ2-1
CDR3: CASSSFTGVGYNEQFF; DNA: TGTGCCAGCAGCTCCTTTACAGGGGTGGGCTACAATGAGCAGTTCTTC; V: TRBV7-9; D: TRBD1; J: TRBJ2-1
CDR3: CAIRVDSSSNEQFF; DNA: TGTGCCATCAGGGTTGACAGTAGCTCCAATGAGCAGTTCTTC; V: TRBV10-3; D: NA; J: TRBJ2-1
CDR3: CASSRGTSGFQFGELFF; DNA: TGTGCCAGTAGTAGGGGGACTAGCGGGTTCCAATTCGGGGAGCTGTTTTTT; V: TRBV19; D: TRBD2; J: TRBJ2-2
CDR3: CASSMDSGELFF; DNA: TGTGCCAGCAGCATGGACAGCGGGGAGCTGTTTTTT; V: TRBV7-2; D: NA; J: TRBJ2-2